This T cell receptor (beta chain) was sequenced during a study of blood T cell repertoires in COVID-19. About the study: Both acute and convalescent COVID-19 samples were obtained from the United States, Italy and Spain. T cells, B-cell-depleted T cells, or PBMCs provided the cDNA or gDNA that served as material.

CDR1 and CDR2 (germline): MNHEY, SMNVEV (reference sequence). The J segment lost 3 bases and the V segment lost 10 bases, leaving 8 bases of the junction unmatched. This CDR3 has 14 residues. This clone was seen a few times. Authors' data handling: Using reference gene primer amplification, nucleated cell counts were estimated. Sequencing was performed with immunoSEQ multiplex PCR; in TCRdb, only in-frame clones are kept and a portion is missing. V, J and clone size were drawn from that table, and D and trimming were deduced from the DNA. The sample carries more than 200,000 clones, approximately 86% recorded once.

V and J are TRBV27 and TRBJ2-1; TRBD2 aligns across 8 bases. The sample was peripheral blood. The TCR was taken from a man younger than 45 with active or convalescent COVID-19. The CDR3: CATALRGDYNEQFF. The CDR3 bases are TGTGCCACCGCCTTGCGGGGGGACTACAATGAGCAGTTCTTC.